The 32 T cell receptor beta chains below come from one sample, sequenced in a study of spatial heterogeneity in lung cancer. Time point noted: blood at routine non-recurrence follow-up after resection. MiXCR was run by TCRdb on the 5' RACE reads, yielding one entry per CDR3 protein. The table lists roughly 110,000 distinct CDR3 sequences, approximately 11% of them singletons, with less than 25% in the top ten. The sample consisted of PBMCs, taken at follow-up. The receptors shown here come from a female donor with early-stage non-small cell lung cancer.

A few counts support this clonotype. The chain recombines TRBV9 with TRBJ2-2; 11 bases map to TRBD2. The trim removed 2 bases at V and 2 bases at J, leaving 2 bases unmatched. This CDR3 is 16 amino acids long. The germline V gene has CDR1 SGDLS and CDR2 YYNGEE. For the CDR3, the DNA is TGTGCCAGCAGCGTCGGGACTAGCGGCAACACCGGGGAGCTGTTTTTT. Protein product: CASSVGTSGNTGELFF. Supplemented by reference TRBV9 and TRBJ2-2, the full variable domain reads DSGVTQTPKHLITATGQRVTLRCSPRSGDLSVYWYQQSLDQGLQFLIQYYNGEERAKGNILERFSAQQFPDLHSELNLSSLELGDSALYFCASSVGTSGNTGELFFGEGSRLTVL.

Comments on this clonotype: A junction end diverges from the germline sequence, so it may reflect a read error. V gene TRBV4-2 combines with J gene TRBJ1-4; D not certain. CDR3 size: 16 residues. The germline V gene encodes CDR1 LGHNA and CDR2 YNFKEQ. CDR3 sequence reads: CASSQELGEGNEKLLF. CDR3 nucleotides: TGTGCCAGCAGCCAAGAGCTTGGGGAGGGTAATGAAAAACTGCTTTTT.

V gene TRBV12-3 or TRBV12-4 combines with J gene TRBJ1-5; 8 bases are a match to TRBD1. Unmatched junction bases numbered 7, after V lost 6 bases and J lost 6 bases. The CDR3 covers 14 residues. This chain's CDR3 is CASSGQGKPQPQHF. The CDR3 DNA follows: TGTGCCAGCAGCGGACAGGGCAAACCTCAGCCCCAGCATTTT.

The chain combines TRBV28 with TRBJ1-2, with D possibly being TRBD1 (5 bases). The CDR3 has 14 amino acids. Trimming took off 1 base at V and 4 bases at J, with 10 bases between the two ends. The V gene's germline CDR1 is MDHEN and CDR2 SYDVKM. CDR3 amino acids: CASSLSGQVYGYTF. The CDR3 nucleotides are TGTGCCAGCAGTTTATCGGGGCAGGTCTATGGCTACACCTTC.

The genes are TRBV27 and TRBJ1-5, with D possibly matching TRBD1 (6 bases). This CDR3 spans 15 amino acids. Germline CDR1 and CDR2: MNHEY and SMNVEV (reference sequence). Trimming left V 6 bases short and J 1 base short, with 13 bases between. The CDR3 DNA reads as TGTGCCAGCAGGGCCGGAGGGGGAAGCAATCAGCCCCAGCATTTT. Protein product: CASRAGGGSNQPQHF.

In its sample, this clonotype was seen a few times. The J gene is TRBJ2-3, the V gene TRBV20-1; 7 bases match TRBD2. This CDR3 comprises 15 residues. The germline CDR1 and CDR2 sequences are DFQATT and SNEGSKA (reference sequence). V was pared by 0 bases and J by 1 base, with 4 bases of the junction left unmatched. CDR3 sequence: CSAREGGRGTDTQYF. The DNA for the CDR3 is TGCAGTGCTAGAGAGGGCGGGAGAGGCACAGATACGCAGTATTTT.

V and J are TRBV5-1 and TRBJ1-1; perhaps TRBD1 as D (6 bases). CDR1 is SGHRS, CDR2 YFSETQ, per germline. Trimming took 4 bases from V and 3 from J, leaving 16 bases between them. The CDR3 has 15 amino acids. CDR3: CASSRLQGRDTEAFF. The CDR3 DNA follows: TGCGCCAGCAGCAGATTACAGGGAAGGGACACTGAAGCTTTCTTT. Using reference TRBV5-1 and TRBJ1-1 for the parts outside the CDR3, the full variable domain is KAGVTQTPRYLIKTRGQQVTLSCSPISGHRSVSWYQQTPGQGLQFLFEYFSETQRNKGNFPGRFSGRQFSNSRSEMNVSTLELGDSALYLCASSRLQGRDTEAFFGQGTRLTVV.

This clonotype turned up a few times. This chain connects TRBV3-1 to TRBJ1-1; 7 bases are shared with TRBD1. With 4 bases clipped from V and 3 bases from J, the junction kept 2 bases outside the gene matches. The length of the CDR3 is 13 residues. Germline V gives CDR1 LGHDT, CDR2 YNNKEL (reference sequence). The CDR3 DNA reads as TGTGCCAGCAGCCTAGGGACAGACACTGAAGCTTTCTTT. Protein product: CASSLGTDTEAFF.

The rearrangement joins TRBV27 to TRBJ2-6; possible D gene TRBD2, 7 bases. Trimming left V 3 bases short and J 0 bases short, with 12 bases between. The CDR3 is 17 residues long. Germline lookup yields CDR1 MNHEY and CDR2 SMNVEV (reference sequence). The CDR3 DNA sequence: TGTGCCAGCAGTTTCGGGGGGCTGAGCTCTGGGGCCAACGTCCTGACTTTC. Translating it yields CASSFGGLSSGANVLTF.

The V gene is TRBV10-3, the J gene TRBJ1-1; D gene unclear. V lost 2 bases, J lost 5 bases, and 6 bases lay in between. This CDR3 is built from 12 residues. Germline V gene sequence: CDR1 ENHRY, CDR2 SYGVKD. The CDR3 sequence: CAISEVRTEAFF. The CDR3, as DNA: TGTGCCATCAGTGAGGTGAGAACTGAAGCTTTCTTT.

This clonotype is medium-sized. V usage is TRBV9 and J usage is TRBJ2-3; 14 nucleotides align to TRBD2. V was clipped by 3 bases and J by 6 bases; unmatched bases: 3. Germline CDR1 and CDR2: SGDLS and YYNGEE. This CDR3 contains 15 residues. The chain's CDR3 is CASSERTSGRDTQYF. CDR3 DNA: TGTGCCAGCAGCGAACGGACTAGCGGGAGGGATACGCAGTATTTT. Supplemented by reference TRBV9 and TRBJ2-3, the full variable domain reads DSGVTQTPKHLITATGQRVTLRCSPRSGDLSVYWYQQSLDQGLQFLIQYYNGEERAKGNILERFSAQQFPDLHSELNLSSLELGDSALYFCASSERTSGRDTQYFGPGTRLTVL.

This clonotype was counted between two and nine times. The J gene is TRBJ2-7, the V gene TRBV5-5; TRBD1 might be the D (6 bases). Germline CDR1 SGHKS, CDR2 YYEKEE (reference sequence). Trimming cost V 4 bases and J 4 bases, with 15 bases left between them. CDR3 length: 14 amino acids. The CDR3 coding sequence is TGTGCCAGCAGCACCGGGACACTAACTTACGAGCAGTACGTC. Residues: CASSTGTLTYEQYV.

In its sample, this clonotype was seen a few times. The V call is TRBV30, the J call TRBJ1-1; unclear D gene. The ends were cut back, 3 bases at V and 6 bases at J, with 8 bases in the middle. The CDR3 extends over 11 amino acids. Germline V lookup: CDR1 GTSNPN, CDR2 SVGIG (reference sequence). The CDR3 sequence is CAWSGFAEAFF. The CDR3 DNA reads TGTGCCTGGAGCGGTTTCGCTGAAGCTTTCTTT.

In nucleotides, the CDR3 is TGTGCCAGCAGTTCTGGACTATACCAAGAGACCCAGTACTTC. Protein sequence: CASSSGLYQETQYF. The rearrangement links TRBV2 to TRBJ2-5; D might be TRBD2 (6 bases). Germline CDR1 reads SNHLY; CDR2 reads FYNNEI. The CDR3 spans 14 residues. V lost 5 bases to trimming and J lost 0 bases, with 10 bases between them.

This clonotype was recorded a few times. The chain uses TRBV5-6 and TRBJ2-1; 10 bases fit TRBD2. The CDR3 extends over 16 amino acids. Germline V gives CDR1 SGHDT, CDR2 YYEEEE. Trimming took 0 bases from V and 6 from J; bases not matched to a gene: 6. The CDR3 reads CASSLAGGLATNEQFF. The CDR3 DNA sequence: TGTGCCAGCAGCTTGGCTGGGGGACTAGCGACCAATGAGCAGTTCTTC.

This clonotype was found many times. The chain uses TRBV9 and TRBJ1-4; weak D call: TRBD1 (5 bases). V gave up 4 bases and J gave up 4 bases, with 17 bases separating them. This CDR3 region has 16 residues. CDR1 is SGDLS and CDR2 is YYNGEE in the germline V gene. CDR3 nucleotides: TGTGCCAGCAGCCCCGTTGCGGGGACTGGTAATGAAAAACTGTTTTTT. Protein sequence: CASSPVAGTGNEKLFF. The complete variable domain, with remaining parts taken from reference TRBV9 and TRBJ1-4, reads DSGVTQTPKHLITATGQRVTLRCSPRSGDLSVYWYQQSLDQGLQFLIQYYNGEERAKGNILERFSAQQFPDLHSELNLSSLELGDSALYFCASSPVAGTGNEKLFFGSGTQLSVL.

There are a few counts of this clonotype. V usage is TRBV20-1 and J usage is TRBJ2-1, with D hard to call. CDR3 size: 15 residues. Germline CDR1 reads DFQATT; CDR2 reads SNEGSKA (reference sequence). Between the trimmed V and J ends, which lost 0 bases and 2 bases, there was a span of 11 bases. The CDR3 bases are TGCAGTGCTAGAGATCTTCCGGTCGCCTACAATGAGCAGTTCTTC. Amino acids: CSARDLPVAYNEQFF.

V usage is TRBV28 and J usage is TRBJ1-2; no definite D call. V lost 3 bases and J 1 base, leaving 6 bases between the germline ends. The CDR3 covers 13 residues. Germline values: CDR1 MDHEN, CDR2 SYDVKM. The CDR3 loop reads CASSLGFNYGYTF. CDR3 nucleotide sequence: TGTGCCAGCAGTTTGGGTTTTAACTATGGCTACACCTTC.

The sample holds one count of this clonotype. The gene calls are TRBV6-5 and TRBJ2-7; a weak D match, TRBD1 (6 bases). Germline V gene lookup returns CDR1 MNHEY and CDR2 SVGAGI. The CDR3 totals 14 residues. The CDR3 is CASSPTGQSYEQNV. The DNA for the CDR3 is TGTGCCAGCAGTCCTACCGGACAGTCCTACGAGCAGAACGTC.

J is TRBJ2-5 and V is TRBV7-9, with TRBD1 matching 7 bases. The J segment lost 5 bases and the V segment lost 3 bases, leaving 9 bases of the junction unmatched. The germline V gene has CDR1 SEHNR and CDR2 FQNEAQ (reference sequence). The CDR3 contains 15 residues. For the CDR3, the DNA is TGTGCCAGCAGCTTCGGGACAGTGGTCATGGAGACCCAGTACTTC. Protein product: CASSFGTVVMETQYF.

This chain links TRBV20-1 with TRBJ2-7; 14 bases align to TRBD2. Germline values: CDR1 DFQATT, CDR2 SNEGSKA (reference sequence). With V trimmed by 5 bases and J by 6 bases, 24 bases remained unmatched. This CDR3 region has 20 residues. CDR3 coding DNA: TGCAGTGCTCCGAAACCCCCCAAACAAGGGACTAGCGGGAGAATCGGCGAGCAGTACTTC. Its translation: CSAPKPPKQGTSGRIGEQYF.

A few counts support this clonotype. The rearrangement uses TRBV28 and TRBJ2-3, with a weak D call TRBD1 (5 bases). Between the trimmed V and J ends, which lost 7 bases and 3 bases, there was a span of 14 bases. The CDR3 sequence is 14 residues long. Germline-derived CDR1 and CDR2 are MDHEN and SYDVKM. CDR3 residues: CASTLVQGTDTQYF. The CDR3 DNA reads TGTGCCAGCACCCTTGTGCAGGGAACAGATACGCAGTATTTT.

Ten or more counts support this clonotype. The J gene is TRBJ1-1, the V gene TRBV5-1; TRBD1 is a possible D gene (6 bases). Germline CDR1 and CDR2: SGHRS and YFSETQ. CDR3 size: 13 residues. The V and J ends lost 0 bases and 6 bases respectively, with 9 bases between them. CDR3 sequence reads: CASSLGQVPEAFF. The CDR3, as DNA: TGCGCCAGCAGCTTGGGACAGGTCCCTGAAGCTTTCTTT.

This clonotype turned up a few times. This chain uses TRBV5-4 with TRBJ2-3; D is possibly TRBD1 (6 bases). Germline values: CDR1 SGHNT, CDR2 YYREEE (reference sequence). This CDR3 is built from 16 residues. The V and J ends lost 4 bases and 2 bases respectively, with 17 bases between them. The CDR3 loop reads CASSRTGFGHTDTQYF. The DNA for the CDR3 is TGTGCCAGCAGCCGAACAGGGTTCGGTCACACAGATACGCAGTATTTT. Combining the CDR3 with reference TRBV5-4 and TRBJ2-3 gives the whole variable domain ETGVTQSPTHLIKTRGQQVTLRCSSQSGHNTVSWYQQALGQGPQFIFQYYREEENGRGNFPPRFSGLQFPNYSSELNVNALELDDSALYLCASSRTGFGHTDTQYFGPGTRLTVL.

This clonotype has a handful of counts. The chain couples TRBV28 to TRBJ2-1; no definite D call. The CDR3 extends over 15 amino acids. CDR1 and CDR2 (germline): MDHEN, SYDVKM. With 8 bases removed from V and 0 bases from J, the gap between germline ends came to 14 bases. CDR3 nucleotide sequence: TGTGCCAGCCTAGATCGGGCTAGCTCCTACAATGAGCAGTTCTTC. Amino acids: CASLDRASSYNEQFF.

The chain is built from TRBV7-9 and TRBJ2-7; D is undetermined. CDR3 length equals 11 residues. Trimming stripped 5 bases from V and 6 bases from J, with 8 bases between. In germline, CDR1 is SEHNR, CDR2 FQNEAQ (reference sequence). The CDR3 loop is CASSPVTEQYF. CDR3 nucleotide sequence: TGTGCCAGCAGCCCCGTCACCGAGCAGTACTTC.

Comments on this clonotype: Relative to the germline gene, one junction end is altered; a read error may explain this. The chain recombines TRBV5-1 with TRBJ2-5, with D maybe TRBD1 (6 bases). The CDR3 loop spans 15 amino acids. Germline CDR1 and CDR2: SGHRS and YFSETQ. CDR3 nucleotides: TGCGCCGGCAGCTTGGAAGCGAGGGGGCAAGAGACCCAGTACTTC. As protein: CAGSLEARGQETQYF.

In its sample, this clonotype was seen a few times. The rearrangement uses TRBV11-2 and TRBJ1-1, with D perhaps matching TRBD1 (6 bases). Germline V gene data show CDR1 as SGHAT and CDR2 as FQNNGV. The CDR3 covers 17 residues. The V gene lost 1 base and the J gene lost 5 bases, with 20 bases spanning the gap. Here the CDR3 reads CASSLATDPTGITEAFF. The CDR3 DNA sequence: TGTGCCAGCAGCTTAGCCACAGACCCGACAGGAATTACTGAAGCTTTCTTT.

Comments on this clonotype: One end of the junction does not line up with germline, which may come from a read error. This chain joins TRBV18 and TRBJ2-2; D not certain. CDR3 size: 12 residues. CDR1 and CDR2 from the germline V gene are KGHSH and LQKENI. This chain's CDR3 is CASSTDTGELFF. The CDR3 nucleotides read TGTGCCAGCTCAACCGACACAGGGGAGCTGTTTTTT.

The chain has TRBV11-3 and TRBJ2-3; D is uncertain. The germline V and J ends were trimmed by 7 bases and 3 bases, with 8 bases remaining between them. The CDR3 totals 12 residues. Germline values: CDR1 SGHNT, CDR2 YENEEA. Here the CDR3 DNA reads TGTGCCAGCACCTATAGAACAGATACGCAGTATTTT. Protein sequence: CASTYRTDTQYF.

The V call is TRBV7-2, the J call TRBJ1-1; D remains unclear. V was pared by 1 base and J by 0 bases, with 3 bases between. This CDR3 spans 13 amino acids. CDR1 is SGHTA and CDR2 is FQGNSA in the germline V gene. This CDR3 is CASSLEMNTEAFF. The CDR3 DNA follows: TGTGCCAGCAGCTTAGAGATGAACACTGAAGCTTTCTTT.

This clonotype showed up just a few times. The rearrangement uses TRBV27 and TRBJ1-1; D is uncertain. This CDR3 is built from 13 residues. Trimming stripped 1 base from V and 5 bases from J, with 8 bases between. Germline CDR1 and CDR2: MNHEY and SMNVEV (reference sequence). The CDR3 reads CASSLWRETEAFF. In DNA form, the CDR3 reads TGTGCCAGCAGTTTATGGCGGGAGACTGAAGCTTTCTTT.